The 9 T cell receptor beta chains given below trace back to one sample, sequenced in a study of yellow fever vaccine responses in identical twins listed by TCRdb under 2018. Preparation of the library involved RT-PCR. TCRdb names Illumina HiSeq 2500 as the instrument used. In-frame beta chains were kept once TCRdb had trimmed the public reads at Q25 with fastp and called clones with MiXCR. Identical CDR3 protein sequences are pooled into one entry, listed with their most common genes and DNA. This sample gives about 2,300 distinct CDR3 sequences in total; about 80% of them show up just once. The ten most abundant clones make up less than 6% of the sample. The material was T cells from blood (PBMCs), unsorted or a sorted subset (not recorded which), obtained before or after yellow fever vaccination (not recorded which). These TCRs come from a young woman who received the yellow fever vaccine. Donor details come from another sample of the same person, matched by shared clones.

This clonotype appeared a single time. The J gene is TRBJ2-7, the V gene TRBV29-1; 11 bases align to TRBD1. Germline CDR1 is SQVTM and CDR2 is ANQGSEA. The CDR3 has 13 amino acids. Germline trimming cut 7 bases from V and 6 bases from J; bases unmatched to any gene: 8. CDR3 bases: TGCAGCGCAACCGGGACAGGGGGGGCCGAGCAGTACTTC. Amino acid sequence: CSATGTGGAEQYF.

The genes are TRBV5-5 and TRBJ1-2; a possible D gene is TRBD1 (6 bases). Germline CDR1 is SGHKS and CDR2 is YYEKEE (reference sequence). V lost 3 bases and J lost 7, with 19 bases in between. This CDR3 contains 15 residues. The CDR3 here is CASSWPGGDLAGYTF. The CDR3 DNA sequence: TGTGCCAGCAGCTGGCCTGGGGGCGACCTGGCTGGCTACACCTTC.

CDR3 in amino acids: CASSPVGGPLIYNEQFF. CDR3 nucleotide sequence: TGTGCCAGCAGCCCGGTCGGGGGACCTCTCATTTACAATGAGCAGTTCTTC. The V call is TRBV14, the J call TRBJ2-1; D is perhaps TRBD2 (6 bases). Germline V gives CDR1 SGHDN, CDR2 FVKESK. The CDR3 sequence is 17 residues long. The V end was cut by 4 bases, the J end by 4 bases, with 20 bases between.

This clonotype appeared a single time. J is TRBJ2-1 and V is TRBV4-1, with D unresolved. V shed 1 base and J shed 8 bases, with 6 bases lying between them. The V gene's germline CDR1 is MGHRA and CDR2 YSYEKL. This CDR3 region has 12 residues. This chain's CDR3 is CASSQGGYEQFF. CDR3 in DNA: TGCGCCAGCAGCCAAGGCGGCTATGAGCAGTTCTTC.

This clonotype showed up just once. CDR3 sequence reads: CASSSGELFF. The CDR3 DNA reads TGTGCCAGTTCGTCCGGGGAGCTGTTTTTT. The rearrangement joins TRBV19 to TRBJ2-2; D unresolved. Per the germline V gene, CDR1 is LNHDA and CDR2 is SQIVND (reference sequence). The V end lost 8 bases, the J end lost 6 bases, and 4 bases lay between the germline ends. This CDR3 has 10 residues.

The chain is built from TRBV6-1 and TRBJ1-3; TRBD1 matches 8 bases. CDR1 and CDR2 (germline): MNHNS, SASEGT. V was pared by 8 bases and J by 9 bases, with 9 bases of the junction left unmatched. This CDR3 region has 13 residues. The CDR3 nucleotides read TGTGCCAGCCTGGACAGGGCGAAGAGCACCATATATTTT. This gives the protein CASLDRAKSTIYF.

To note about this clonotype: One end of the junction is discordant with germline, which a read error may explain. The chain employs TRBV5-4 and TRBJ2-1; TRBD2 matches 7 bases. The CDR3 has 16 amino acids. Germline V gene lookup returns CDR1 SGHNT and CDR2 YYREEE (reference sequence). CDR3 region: CASSLSGGSSYNEQFF. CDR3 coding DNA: TGCGCCAGCAGCTTGTCTGGCGGGAGCTCCTACAATGAGCAGTTCTTC.

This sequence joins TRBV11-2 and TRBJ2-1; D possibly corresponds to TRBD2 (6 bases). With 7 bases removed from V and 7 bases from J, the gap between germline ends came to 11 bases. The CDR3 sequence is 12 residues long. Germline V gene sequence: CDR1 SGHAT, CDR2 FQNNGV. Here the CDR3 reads CASTLEGNEQFF. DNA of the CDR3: TGTGCCAGCACCTTGGAGGGGAATGAGCAGTTCTTC.

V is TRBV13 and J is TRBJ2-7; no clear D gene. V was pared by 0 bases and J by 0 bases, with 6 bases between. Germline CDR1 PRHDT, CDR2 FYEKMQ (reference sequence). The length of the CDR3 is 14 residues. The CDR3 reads CASSLGHDSYEQYF. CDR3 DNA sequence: TGTGCCAGCAGCTTAGGCCACGACTCCTACGAGCAGTACTTC.